A selection of T cell receptor beta chains follows, all from one sample in a study of T cell responses to AZD1222 COVID-19 vaccine. Sequencing used immunoSEQ multiplex PCR; TCRdb keeps in-frame clones, though not all of them. Altogether around 200,000 clones are present, approximately 94% being singletons, with the ten largest covering 1.5% to 2%. The material was peripheral blood, obtained 28 days after the second AZD1222 dose. Receptor source: an adult who received the AZD1222 COVID-19 vaccine. Both conserved end residues are part of each CDR3. Each record gives: clone size, V gene, CDR3 protein. Rows give clone size only sometimes, using once, few, many, or a class for an expanded clone.

clone_size: few; v_call: TRBV6-4; cdr3_aa: CASSTSGGADTQYF
clone_size: -; v_call: TRBV21-1; cdr3_aa: CASSKEWGTILRTNEKLFF
clone_size: -; v_call: TRBV19; cdr3_aa: CASSPRGNTEAFF
clone_size: -; v_call: TRBV6-2/TRBV6-3; cdr3_aa: CASSYGTHRGNQPQHF
clone_size: -; v_call: TRBV18; cdr3_aa: CASSPRTGYGYEQYF
clone_size: -; v_call: TRBV15; cdr3_aa: CATSVRGSNTEAFF
clone_size: -; v_call: TRBV20-1; cdr3_aa: CSAVEDTEAFF
clone_size: -; v_call: TRBV28; cdr3_aa: CASSLTQGTRYGYTF
clone_size: -; v_call: TRBV7-9; cdr3_aa: CASSPFAGKPLRSGTEAFF
clone_size: -; v_call: TRBV28; cdr3_aa: CASSHHRGQGTEAFF